The source of this T cell receptor beta chain is a study of shared clonotypes between healthy human individuals. Whole-study results and caveats: The study found lower generation probabilities in non-shared clonotypes than in those shared by all four donors. When naive CD4 clonotypes were compared across four donors, roughly 4.9% were shared.

Healthy HIV-negative adults without recent acute infections or vaccinations served as donors. In regard to this clone: The antigen remains undetermined.

V trimming: 3 bases; J trimming: 0 bases; junction bases outside the gene matches: 18. The CDR3 has 19 amino acids. Germline V lookup: CDR1 SGHNT, CDR2 YYREEE (reference sequence). Clones were read by immunoSEQ multiplex PCR, and TCRdb kept only the in-frame ones, dropping some. Among some 1.1 million clones listed, around 77% were seen once. V usage is TRBV5-4 and J usage is TRBJ2-7; 7 positions match TRBD2. The specimen sequenced was memory CD4+ T cells from PBMCs. The subset was: CD45RA-negative fraction. This TCR derives from a man between 18 and 29 years old in good health. Some clones in this sample may be carry-over from other donors' samples. In DNA, the CDR3 is TGTGCCAGCAGCTCATGGGGGGGGAAAAATACCATAAGCTCCTACGAGCAGTACTTC. It translates to CASSSWGGKNTISSYEQYF.